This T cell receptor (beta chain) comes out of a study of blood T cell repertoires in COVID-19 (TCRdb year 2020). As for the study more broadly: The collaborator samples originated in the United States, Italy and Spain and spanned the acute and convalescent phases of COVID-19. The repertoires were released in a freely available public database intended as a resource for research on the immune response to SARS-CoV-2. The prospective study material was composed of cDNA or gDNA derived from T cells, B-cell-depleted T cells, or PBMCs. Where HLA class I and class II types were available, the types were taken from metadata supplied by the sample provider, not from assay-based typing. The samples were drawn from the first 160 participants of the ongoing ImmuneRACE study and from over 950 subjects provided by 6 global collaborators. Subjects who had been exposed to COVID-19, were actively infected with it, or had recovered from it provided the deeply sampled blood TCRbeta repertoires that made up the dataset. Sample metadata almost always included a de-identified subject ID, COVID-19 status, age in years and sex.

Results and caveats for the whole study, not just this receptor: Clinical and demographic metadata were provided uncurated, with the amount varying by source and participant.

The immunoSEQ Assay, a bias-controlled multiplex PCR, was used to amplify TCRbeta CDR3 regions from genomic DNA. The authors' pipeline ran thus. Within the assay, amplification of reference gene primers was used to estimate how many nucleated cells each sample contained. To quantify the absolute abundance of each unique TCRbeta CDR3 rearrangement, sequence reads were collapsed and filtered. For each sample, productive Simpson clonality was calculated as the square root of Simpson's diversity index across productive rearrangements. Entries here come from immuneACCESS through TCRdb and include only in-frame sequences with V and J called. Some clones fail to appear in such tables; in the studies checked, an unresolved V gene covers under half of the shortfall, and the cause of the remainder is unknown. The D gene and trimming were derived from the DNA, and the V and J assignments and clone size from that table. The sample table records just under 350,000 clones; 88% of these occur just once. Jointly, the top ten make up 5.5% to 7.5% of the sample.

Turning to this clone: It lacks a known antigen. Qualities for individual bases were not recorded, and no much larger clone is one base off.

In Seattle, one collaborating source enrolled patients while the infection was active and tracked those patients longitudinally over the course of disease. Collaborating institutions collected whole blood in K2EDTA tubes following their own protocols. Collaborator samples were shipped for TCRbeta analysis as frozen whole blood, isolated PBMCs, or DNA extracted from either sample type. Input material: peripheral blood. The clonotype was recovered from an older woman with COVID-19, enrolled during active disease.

The bases read TGCAGCTCCCACGCGGGGCTAGGGGAGACCCAGTACTTC. Its coded protein is CSSHAGLGETQYF. The V and J genes are TRBV29-1 and TRBJ2-5; a tentative D call is TRBD2 (6 bases match). The junction shows trimming of 8 bases on V and 5 bases on J, plus 18 bases between the germline ends. The germline V gene specifies SQVTM as CDR1 and ANQGSEA as CDR2. The CDR3 covers 13 residues, taking in both the cysteine and the phenylalanine. Just CDR3 DNA is preserved here, 39 bases in frame from base 1.